The T cell receptor beta chain described here comes from a study of blood T cell repertoires in COVID-19. Original handling: Reference gene primer amplification gave nucleated cell count estimates. TCRdb's table, derived via immunoSEQ multiplex PCR, lists solely in-frame clones and lacks some. That table supplies the V and J calls and clone size; D and trimming were determined from the DNA. Of 40,000 to 50,000 clones in the sample, about 90% were seen once. Between the trimmed V and J ends, which lost 5 bases and 4 bases, there was a span of 11 bases. Germline CDR1 is SGHTA and CDR2 is FQGTGA. The CDR3 covers 13 residues. The count of this clone is one.

The V call is TRBV7-3, the J call TRBJ2-5; D possibly corresponds to TRBD2 (5 bases). This receptor was taken from a man between 65 and 79 years old with active COVID-19. What was sequenced was peripheral blood. CDR3 sequence (DNA): TGTGCCAGCAGCCCAGGACTCGGAGAGACCCAGTACTTC. Translated: CASSPGLGETQYF.